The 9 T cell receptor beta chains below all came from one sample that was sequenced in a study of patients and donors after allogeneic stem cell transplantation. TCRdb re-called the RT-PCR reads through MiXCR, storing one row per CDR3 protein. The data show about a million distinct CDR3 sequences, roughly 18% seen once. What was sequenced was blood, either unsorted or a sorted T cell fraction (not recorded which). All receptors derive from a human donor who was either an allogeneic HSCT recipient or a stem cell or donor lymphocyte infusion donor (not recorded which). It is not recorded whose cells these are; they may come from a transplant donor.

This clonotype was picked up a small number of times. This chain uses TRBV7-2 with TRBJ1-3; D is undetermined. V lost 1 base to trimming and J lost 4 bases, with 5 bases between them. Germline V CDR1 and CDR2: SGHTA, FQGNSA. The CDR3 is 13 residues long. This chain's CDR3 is CASSLEQGNTIYF. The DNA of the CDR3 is TGTGCCAGCAGCTTAGAACAGGGAAACACCATATATTTT.

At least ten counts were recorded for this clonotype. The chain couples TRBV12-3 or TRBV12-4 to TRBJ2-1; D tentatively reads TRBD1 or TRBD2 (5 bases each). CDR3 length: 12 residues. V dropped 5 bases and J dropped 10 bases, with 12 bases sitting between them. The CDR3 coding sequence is TGTGCCAGCAGTGTCTCCGGGACGGAGCAGTTCTTC. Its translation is CASSVSGTEQFF.

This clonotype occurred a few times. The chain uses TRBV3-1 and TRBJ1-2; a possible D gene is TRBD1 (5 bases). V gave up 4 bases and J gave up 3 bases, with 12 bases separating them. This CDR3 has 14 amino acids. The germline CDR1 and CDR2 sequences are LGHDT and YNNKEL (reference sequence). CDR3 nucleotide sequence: TGTGCCAGCAGCCCCGGCGGGGCGCACTATGGCTACACCTTC. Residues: CASSPGGAHYGYTF.

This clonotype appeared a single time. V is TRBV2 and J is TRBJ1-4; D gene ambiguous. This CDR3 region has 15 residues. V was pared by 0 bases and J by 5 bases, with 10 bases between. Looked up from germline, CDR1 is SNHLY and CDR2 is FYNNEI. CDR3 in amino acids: CASSEAGPSNEKLFF. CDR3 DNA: TGTGCCAGCAGTGAAGCTGGGCCGAGCAATGAAAAACTGTTTTTT.

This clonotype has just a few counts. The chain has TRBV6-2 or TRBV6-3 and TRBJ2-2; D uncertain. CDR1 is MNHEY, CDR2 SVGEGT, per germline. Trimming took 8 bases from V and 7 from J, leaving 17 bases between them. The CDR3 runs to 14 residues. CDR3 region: CASLRNERLGELFF. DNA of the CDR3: TGTGCCAGCCTCCGGAACGAAAGGCTCGGGGAGCTGTTTTTT.

The CDR3 is CAISESFESDEQYF. The CDR3 DNA is TGTGCCATCAGTGAGTCGTTTGAGTCGGACGAGCAGTACTTC. The chain carries TRBV10-3 and TRBJ2-7; no clear D gene. In germline, CDR1 is ENHRY, CDR2 SYGVKD. CDR3 size: 14 residues. The V and J ends lost 0 bases and 5 bases respectively, with 11 bases between them.

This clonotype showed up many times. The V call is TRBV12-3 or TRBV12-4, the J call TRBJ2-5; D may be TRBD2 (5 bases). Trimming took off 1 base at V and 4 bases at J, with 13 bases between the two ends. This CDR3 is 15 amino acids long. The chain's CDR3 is CASSLESGGGETQYF. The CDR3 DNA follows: TGTGCCAGCAGTTTAGAATCAGGCGGAGGAGAGACCCAGTACTTC.

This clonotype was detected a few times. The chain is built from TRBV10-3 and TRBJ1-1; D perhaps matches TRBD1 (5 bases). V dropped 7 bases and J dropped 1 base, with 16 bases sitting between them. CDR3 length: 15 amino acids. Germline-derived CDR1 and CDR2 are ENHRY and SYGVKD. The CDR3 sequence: CAITSSGTGNTEAFF. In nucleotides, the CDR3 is TGTGCCATCACATCATCCGGGACTGGGAACACTGAAGCTTTCTTT.

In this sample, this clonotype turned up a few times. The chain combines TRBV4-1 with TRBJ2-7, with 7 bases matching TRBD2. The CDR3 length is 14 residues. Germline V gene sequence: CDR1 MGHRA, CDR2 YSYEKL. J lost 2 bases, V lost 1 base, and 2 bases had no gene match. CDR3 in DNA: TGCGCCAGCAGCCAAGCTGGGACTACCTACGAGCAGTACTTC. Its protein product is CASSQAGTTYEQYF.